The 14 T cell receptor beta chains below come from one sample, sequenced in a study of blood T cell repertoires in COVID-19. The protocol was immunoSEQ multiplex PCR, while the TCRdb copy is restricted to in-frame clones and leaves out a portion. The sample consists of 440,000 or so clones, around 89% of them appearing once. The sequenced material came from peripheral blood. The origin of the receptors is a woman aged 40 to 55 with COVID-19, enrolled during active disease.

The chain is built from TRBV10-3 and TRBJ1-2; 7 bases fit TRBD1. CDR3 size: 16 residues. The germline CDR1 and CDR2 sequences are ENHRY and SYGVKD. Germline trimming cut 6 bases from V and 3 bases from J; bases unmatched to any gene: 13. The CDR3 coding sequence is TGTGCCATCAGCAGACAGGGCGGAGGGTCCGACTATGGCTACACCTTC. It yields the protein CAISRQGGGSDYGYTF.

V gene TRBV5-1 combines with J gene TRBJ2-5; 16 bases match TRBD2. V shed 5 bases and J 2 bases; nucleotides not matched to a gene: 0. CDR3 length: 15 amino acids. CDR1 and CDR2 (germline): SGHRS, YFSETQ. For the CDR3, the DNA is TGCGCCAGCAGGGGACTAGCGGGAGGGCAAGAGACCCAGTACTTC. This sequence encodes CASRGLAGGQETQYF.

The count of this clone is one. V is TRBV4-3 and J is TRBJ1-1; weak D call: TRBD1 (6 bases). The CDR3 consists of 14 residues. CDR1 is LGHNA, CDR2 YSLEER, per germline. The ends were cut back, 1 base at V and 1 base at J, with 7 bases in the middle. The CDR3 loop reads CASSQGGGNTEAFF. The CDR3 nucleotides read TGCGCCAGCAGCCAAGGAGGGGGGAACACTGAAGCTTTCTTT.

This rearrangement joins TRBV29-1 to TRBJ1-1, with 7 bases that match TRBD1. The J segment lost 0 bases and the V segment lost 6 bases, leaving 4 bases of the junction unmatched. Germline lookup yields CDR1 SQVTM and CDR2 ANQGSEA. This CDR3 comprises 13 residues. The CDR3 coding sequence is TGCAGCGTCGGGGGACAGATGAACACTGAAGCTTTCTTT. It translates to CSVGGQMNTEAFF.

The chain carries TRBV5-1 and TRBJ2-1; 11 bases map to TRBD2. This CDR3 has 16 amino acids. V shed 4 bases, J shed 9 bases, and the junction held 12 bases outside the gene matches. Germline-derived CDR1 and CDR2 are SGHRS and YFSETQ. The CDR3 DNA reads TGCGCCAGCAGCCGGGAACTAGCGGGAGTAACGGGTGAGCAGTTCTTC. Protein product: CASSRELAGVTGEQFF. Together with reference TRBV5-1 and TRBJ2-1, the CDR3 gives the full variable domain: KAGVTQTPRYLIKTRGQQVTLSCSPISGHRSVSWYQQTPGQGLQFLFEYFSETQRNKGNFPGRFSGRQFSNSRSEMNVSTLELGDSALYLCASSRELAGVTGEQFFGPGTRLTVL.

CDR3 sequence (DNA): TGCGCCAGCAGCAGGGGACTAGCGACACAAGAGACCCAGTACTTC. This encodes CASSRGLATQETQYF. V usage is TRBV5-1 and J usage is TRBJ2-5, with TRBD2 matching over 10 bases. Germline-derived CDR1 and CDR2 are SGHRS and YFSETQ. The V segment lost 4 bases and the J segment 2 bases; nucleotides outside the gene matches: 5. The CDR3 extends over 15 amino acids.

This clone was found a few times. The V gene is TRBV28, the J gene TRBJ1-5; D unresolved. The germline V and J ends were trimmed by 2 bases and 0 bases, with 8 bases remaining between them. Germline V gene sequence: CDR1 MDHEN, CDR2 SYDVKM. The CDR3 extends over 15 amino acids. The CDR3 DNA sequence: TGTGCCAGCAGTTTAGGGCAGCATAGCAATCAGCCCCAGCATTTT. Its translation: CASSLGQHSNQPQHF.

The rearrangement uses TRBV5-1 and TRBJ1-6, with 7 bases fitting TRBD1. The trim removed 4 bases at V and 8 bases at J, leaving 12 bases unmatched. CDR3 length equals 16 residues. Germline values: CDR1 SGHRS, CDR2 YFSETQ. The CDR3 is CASSPLDRAMDSPLHF. In nucleotides, the CDR3 is TGCGCCAGCAGCCCCTTAGACAGGGCTATGGATTCACCCCTCCACTTT.

The rearrangement joins TRBV5-1 to TRBJ2-3, with 10 nucleotides matching TRBD1. The CDR3 has 14 amino acids. V shed 7 bases, J shed 4 bases, and the junction held 6 bases outside the gene matches. Looked up from germline, CDR1 is SGHRS and CDR2 is YFSETQ. The CDR3 region has the DNA TGCGCCAGCGTAGCCGGGACAGGGGCAGATACGCAGTATTTT. Translation: CASVAGTGADTQYF.

The genes are TRBV11-2 and TRBJ1-3; D not certain. V lost 5 bases and J lost 0, with 11 bases in between. Germline V gene sequence: CDR1 SGHAT, CDR2 FQNNGV. This CDR3 comprises 15 residues. The chain's CDR3 is CASSPPPGSGNTIYF. The DNA for the CDR3 is TGTGCCAGCAGCCCGCCCCCAGGCTCTGGAAACACCATATATTTT.

This chain uses TRBV7-3 with TRBJ1-2; the D gene is possibly TRBD1 (5 bases). The CDR3 runs 13 residues. V lost 5 bases to trimming and J lost 7 bases, with 14 bases between them. Germline-derived CDR1 and CDR2 are SGHTA and FQGTGA. For the CDR3, the DNA is TGTGCCAGCAGCCCGGGGGTTGCGGCTGGCTACACCTTC. Translating gives CASSPGVAAGYTF.

The chain is built from TRBV7-9 and TRBJ2-4; 8 bases match TRBD1. This CDR3 has 14 residues. The V gene end was trimmed by 3 bases and the J gene end by 5 bases; junction bases not matched to a gene: 3. Germline V gene lookup returns CDR1 SEHNR and CDR2 FQNEAQ (reference sequence). Here the CDR3 DNA reads TGTGCCAGCAGCTTTGACAGGGGCCAAAACATTCAGTACTTC. This translates into CASSFDRGQNIQYF.

The V and J genes are TRBV3-1 (or the pseudogene TRBV3-2) and TRBJ2-2, with 8 bases aligning to TRBD1. The CDR3 extends over 16 amino acids. The germline gives CDR1 LGHDT, CDR2 YNNKEL (reference sequence). The junction had 9 bases not matched to a gene; V was cut back by 4 bases and J by 5 bases. The CDR3 is CASSPSPYRGTGELFF. CDR3 nucleotide sequence: TGTGCCAGCAGCCCCTCCCCTTACAGGGGGACCGGGGAGCTGTTTTTT.

The rearrangement uses TRBV7-9 and TRBJ1-4; 7 bases map to TRBD1. The ends lost 5 bases at V and 5 bases at J; junction bases unmatched: 5. This CDR3 is built from 14 residues. The V gene's germline CDR1 is SEHNR and CDR2 FQNEAQ (reference sequence). This chain's CDR3 is CASSPGGRNEKLFF. The CDR3 DNA sequence: TGTGCCAGCAGCCCAGGGGGGCGGAATGAAAAACTGTTTTTT.